The 3 T cell receptor beta chains below were found in one sample sequenced in a study of T cells after yellow fever vaccination. TCRdb analysed the 5' RACE reads with MiXCR anew, one entry per CDR3 protein. The data show some 390,000 distinct CDR3 sequences, with around 19% seen just once and 15% to 20% held by the top ten. The specimen comprised PBMCs, sampled before the yellow fever booster vaccination. These TCRs come from a man aged 18 to 35 who received the YFV17D yellow fever vaccine.

The chain links TRBV12-3 or TRBV12-4 to TRBJ2-1; 8 nucleotides line up with TRBD2. CDR3 length equals 12 residues. Losses at the gene ends were 7 bases for V and 10 bases for J; bases not matched to a gene: 6. The chain's CDR3 is CASTQPGGEQFF. The CDR3 DNA reads as TGTGCCAGCACCCAACCGGGGGGGGAGCAGTTCTTC.

In its sample, this clonotype was seen a few times. The CDR3 coding sequence is TGCGCCAGCAGTGAGGAGGGCCAGACTGAAGCTTTCTTT. It codes for CASSEEGQTEAFF. The chain uses TRBV10-2 and TRBJ1-1; D remains ambiguous. Germline loops: CDR1 WSHSY, CDR2 SAAADI. Trimming removed 2 bases from V and 5 bases from J, with 9 bases in between. There are 13 residues in the CDR3.

The chain carries TRBV6-5 and TRBJ1-2; TRBD1 aligns across 7 bases. V trimming: 6 bases; J trimming: 4 bases; junction bases outside the gene matches: 8. Germline V gene lookup returns CDR1 MNHEY and CDR2 SVGAGI. The CDR3 has 14 amino acids. Written as DNA, the CDR3 is TGTGCCAGCAGCCGCGGCGGGACAGCCTATGGCTACACCTTC. Amino acids: CASSRGGTAYGYTF.